A single sample gave rise to the 15 T cell receptor beta chains below, sequenced in a study of blood T cell repertoires in COVID-19. This table comes from immunoSEQ multiplex PCR, and its TCRdb copy is limited to in-frame clones, with some not included. Of under 150,000 clones in the sample, about 80% were seen once. Sequencing was carried out using PBMCs or T cells enriched from blood (not recorded which). The receptor source for this set is a man between 50 and 59 years old in a cohort exposed to, infected with or recovered from COVID-19 (not recorded which).

The chain carries TRBV28 and TRBJ2-1; 9 nucleotides match TRBD2. Germline lookup yields CDR1 MDHEN and CDR2 SYDVKM. CDR3 length: 15 residues. Trimming removed 7 bases from V and 5 bases from J; junction bases left unmatched: 9. The CDR3 nucleotides read TGTGCCAGCATGGCGGGAGGGAGGCGTCACAATGAGCAGTTCTTC. This translates into CASMAGGRRHNEQFF. The variable domain in full, completed from reference TRBV28 and TRBJ2-1, reads DVKVTQSSRYLVKRTGEKVFLECVQDMDHENMFWYRQDPGLGLRLIYFSYDVKMKEKGDIPEGYSVSREKKERFSLILESASTNQTSMYLCASMAGGRRHNEQFFGPGTRLTVL.

The chain employs TRBV27 and TRBJ1-1; maybe TRBD1 (6 bases). The CDR3 spans 15 residues. The germline V gene has CDR1 MNHEY and CDR2 SMNVEV (reference sequence). Trimming took 5 bases from V and 5 from J, leaving 18 bases between them. CDR3 loop: CASSPRGAKGTEAFF. As DNA, the CDR3 is TGTGCCAGCAGTCCCCGGGGGGCCAAGGGGACTGAAGCTTTCTTT.

This clone has a handful of counts. V gene TRBV7-8 combines with J gene TRBJ1-2, with D unresolved. The ends were cut back, 2 bases at V and 0 bases at J, with 7 bases in the middle. The CDR3 spans 14 residues. Germline V gives CDR1 SGHVS, CDR2 FQNEAQ. CDR3 bases: TGTGCCAGCAGCTTATTTGCAGCTAACTATGGCTACACCTTC. Protein product: CASSLFAANYGYTF. The whole variable domain, remainder taken from reference TRBV7-8 and TRBJ1-2, is GAGVSQSPRYKVAKRGQDVALRCDPISGHVSLFWYQQALGQGPEFLTYFQNEAQLDKSGLPSDRFFAERPEGSVSTLKIQRTQQEDSAVYLCASSLFAANYGYTFGSGTRLTVV.

V gene TRBV28 combines with J gene TRBJ1-4; D gene unclear. Trimming cost V 1 base and J 6 bases, with 9 bases left between them. CDR3 size: 14 residues. In germline, CDR1 is MDHEN, CDR2 SYDVKM. CDR3 residues: CASSLLQSDEKLFF. Here the CDR3 DNA reads TGTGCCAGCAGTTTATTACAGTCAGATGAAAAACTGTTTTTT.

This clone was observed once. The J gene is TRBJ2-7, the V gene TRBV5-6, with 8 bases matching TRBD1. The CDR3 is 16 residues long. The junction had 7 bases not matched to a gene; V was cut back by 0 bases and J by 2 bases. Germline lookup yields CDR1 SGHDT and CDR2 YYEEEE. The CDR3 here is CASSLVKGQVTYEQYF. CDR3 in DNA: TGTGCCAGCAGCTTGGTCAAGGGACAGGTAACCTACGAGCAGTACTTC.

CDR3 DNA sequence: TGCGCCAGCAGCCCGACTAGTAGTGAGCAGTTCTTC. Translation: CASSPTSSEQFF. The chain couples TRBV5-1 to TRBJ2-1; D is perhaps TRBD2 (6 bases). V was shortened by 4 bases and J by 9 bases, with 11 bases between the two germline ends. The V gene's germline CDR1 is SGHRS and CDR2 YFSETQ. The CDR3 extends over 12 amino acids. The complete variable domain, with remaining parts taken from reference TRBV5-1 and TRBJ2-1, reads KAGVTQTPRYLIKTRGQQVTLSCSPISGHRSVSWYQQTPGQGLQFLFEYFSETQRNKGNFPGRFSGRQFSNSRSEMNVSTLELGDSALYLCASSPTSSEQFFGPGTRLTVL.

The J gene is TRBJ1-4, the V gene TRBV19, with D unclear. V lost 3 bases, J lost 7 bases, and 12 bases lay in between. The CDR3 extends over 14 amino acids. CDR1 and CDR2 from the germline V gene are LNHDA and SQIVND (reference sequence). CDR3 in amino acids: CASSILGSGEKLFF. In DNA form, the CDR3 reads TGTGCCAGTAGTATTCTCGGCAGCGGTGAAAAACTGTTTTTT.

This clone came up a few times. The gene calls are TRBV3-1 (or the pseudogene TRBV3-2) and TRBJ1-6; D is unclear. This CDR3 comprises 15 residues. The V end was cut by 3 bases, the J end by 10 bases, with 16 bases between. Germline V gene lookup returns CDR1 LGHDT and CDR2 YNNKEL (reference sequence). CDR3 region: CASSHHGEGSSPLHF. CDR3 in DNA: TGTGCCAGCAGCCACCACGGGGAAGGGAGCTCACCCCTCCACTTT.

The chain is built from TRBV2 and TRBJ1-2; D is unresolved. The CDR3 loop spans 10 amino acids. Germline V gene lookup returns CDR1 SNHLY and CDR2 FYNNEI. V was trimmed by 10 bases and J by 8 bases, leaving 11 bases between them. The CDR3 reads CATQAGGYTF. The DNA for the CDR3 is TGTGCCACCCAAGCGGGGGGCTACACCTTC.

The J gene is TRBJ1-2, the V gene TRBV30, with no clear D. The CDR3 contains 15 residues. V was pared by 0 bases and J by 1 base, with 12 bases between. Germline V gives CDR1 GTSNPN, CDR2 SVGIG (reference sequence). CDR3 region: CAWSVPVNVNYGYTF. DNA for the CDR3: TGTGCCTGGAGTGTACCGGTCAACGTTAACTATGGCTACACCTTC.

The CDR3 bases are TGCAGCGTTGGGTTCGAGGAGCAGTTCTTC. It translates to CSVGFEEQFF. The rearrangement joins TRBV29-1 to TRBJ2-1; D is undetermined. V shed 4 bases and J shed 10 bases, with 8 bases lying between them. Germline assignment: CDR1 SQVTM and CDR2 ANQGSEA. The CDR3 contains 10 residues.

The chain employs TRBV19 and TRBJ1-2; TRBD1 matches 8 bases. With V trimmed by 4 bases and J by 7 bases, 14 bases remained unmatched. In germline, CDR1 is LNHDA, CDR2 SQIVND (reference sequence). CDR3 length: 16 amino acids. CDR3 coding DNA: TGTGCCAGTAGTAGTATTCGCGGACAGGGCGTTGGTGGCTACACCTTC. Its translation is CASSSIRGQGVGGYTF.

The chain carries TRBV18 and TRBJ2-7, with D unclear. Trimming removed 3 bases at V and 1 base at J, with 7 bases between. Per the germline V gene, CDR1 is KGHSH and CDR2 is LQKENI. The CDR3 contains 13 residues. The CDR3 sequence: CASSPYRSYEQYF. The DNA of the CDR3 is TGTGCCAGCTCACCCTACAGATCCTACGAGCAGTACTTC.

The chain is built from TRBV5-8 and TRBJ1-4; 7 bases agree with TRBD1. The length of the CDR3 is 16 residues. V was clipped by 4 bases and J by 0 bases; unmatched bases: 6. In germline, CDR1 is SGHTS, CDR2 YDEGEE. The CDR3, as DNA: TGTGCCAGCAGCGCTACAGGGGATACAACTAATGAAAAACTGTTTTTT. Its translation: CASSATGDTTNEKLFF.

The chain couples TRBV5-1 to TRBJ1-2; TRBD1 agrees at 8 bases. V was pared by 0 bases and J by 7 bases, with 8 bases of the junction left unmatched. Germline V gene sequence: CDR1 SGHRS, CDR2 YFSETQ. The CDR3 totals 15 residues. This chain's CDR3 is CASSLGSQGASGYTF. In DNA form, the CDR3 reads TGCGCCAGCAGCTTGGGGTCGCAGGGGGCAAGTGGCTACACCTTC.